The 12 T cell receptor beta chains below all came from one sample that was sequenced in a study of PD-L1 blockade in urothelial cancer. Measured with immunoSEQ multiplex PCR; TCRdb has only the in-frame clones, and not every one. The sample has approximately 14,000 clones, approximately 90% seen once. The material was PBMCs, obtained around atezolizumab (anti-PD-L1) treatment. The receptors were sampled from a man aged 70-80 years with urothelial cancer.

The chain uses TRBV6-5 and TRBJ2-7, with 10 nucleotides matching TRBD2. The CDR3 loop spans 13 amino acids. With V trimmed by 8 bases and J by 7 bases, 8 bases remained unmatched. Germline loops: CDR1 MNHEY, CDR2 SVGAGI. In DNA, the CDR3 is TGTGCCAGCCAGACTAGCGGGTTGGGTGAGCAGTACTTC. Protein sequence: CASQTSGLGEQYF.

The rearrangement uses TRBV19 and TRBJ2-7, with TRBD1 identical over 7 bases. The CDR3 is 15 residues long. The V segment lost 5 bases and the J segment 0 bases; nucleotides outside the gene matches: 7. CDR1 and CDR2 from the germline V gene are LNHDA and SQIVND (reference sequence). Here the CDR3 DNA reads TGTGCCAGTAGTGACCCAGGGGGAAGCTCCTACGAGCAGTACTTC. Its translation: CASSDPGGSSYEQYF. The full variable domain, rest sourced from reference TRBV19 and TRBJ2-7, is DGGITQSPKYLFRKEGQNVTLSCEQNLNHDAMYWYRQDPGQGLRLIYYSQIVNDFQKGDIAEGYSVSREKKESFPLTVTSAQKNPTAFYLCASSDPGGSSYEQYFGPGTRLTVT.

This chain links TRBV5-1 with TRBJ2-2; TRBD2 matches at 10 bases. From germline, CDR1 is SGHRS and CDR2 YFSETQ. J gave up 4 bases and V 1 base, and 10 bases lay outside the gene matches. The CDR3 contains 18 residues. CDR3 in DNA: TGCGCCAGCAGCTTGTGGCTAGCGGGGGAGGATAGCACCGGGGAGCTGTTTTTT. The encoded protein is CASSLWLAGEDSTGELFF.

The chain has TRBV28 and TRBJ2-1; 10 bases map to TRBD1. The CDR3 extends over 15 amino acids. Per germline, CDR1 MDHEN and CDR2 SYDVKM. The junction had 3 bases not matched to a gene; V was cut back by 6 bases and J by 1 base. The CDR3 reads CASRSGQGSYNEQFF. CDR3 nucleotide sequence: TGTGCCAGCAGATCGGGACAGGGGTCCTACAATGAGCAGTTCTTC.

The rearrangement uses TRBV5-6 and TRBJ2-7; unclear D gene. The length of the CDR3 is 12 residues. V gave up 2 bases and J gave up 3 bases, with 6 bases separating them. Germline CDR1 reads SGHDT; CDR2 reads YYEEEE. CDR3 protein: CASSLQSYEQYF. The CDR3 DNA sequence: TGTGCCAGCAGCTTACAGAGCTACGAGCAGTACTTC.

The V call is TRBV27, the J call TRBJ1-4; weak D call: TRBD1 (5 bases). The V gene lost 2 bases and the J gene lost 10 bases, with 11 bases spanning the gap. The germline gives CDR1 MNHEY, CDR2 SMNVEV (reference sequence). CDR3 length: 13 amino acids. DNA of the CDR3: TGTGCCAGCAGTTTAGGTTTGGGGGGAAAACTGTTTTTT. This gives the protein CASSLGLGGKLFF.

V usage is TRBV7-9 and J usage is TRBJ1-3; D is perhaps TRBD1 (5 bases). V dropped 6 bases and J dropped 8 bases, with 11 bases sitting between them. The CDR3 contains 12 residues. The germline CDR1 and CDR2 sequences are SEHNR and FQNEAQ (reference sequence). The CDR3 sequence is CASSYGGDTIYF. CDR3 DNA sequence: TGTGCCAGCAGTTATGGGGGGGACACCATATATTTT. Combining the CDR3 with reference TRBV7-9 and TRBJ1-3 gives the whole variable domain DTGVSQNPRHKITKRGQNVTFRCDPISEHNRLYWYRQTLGQGPEFLTYFQNEAQLEKSRLLSDRFSAERPKGSFSTLEIQRTEQGDSAMYLCASSYGGDTIYFGEGSWLTVV.

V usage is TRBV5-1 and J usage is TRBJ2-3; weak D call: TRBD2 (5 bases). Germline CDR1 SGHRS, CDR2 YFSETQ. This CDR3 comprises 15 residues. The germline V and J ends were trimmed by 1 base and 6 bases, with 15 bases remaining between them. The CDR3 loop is CASSLRYGRGDTQYF. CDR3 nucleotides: TGCGCCAGCAGCTTGAGGTATGGGCGAGGGGATACGCAGTATTTT.

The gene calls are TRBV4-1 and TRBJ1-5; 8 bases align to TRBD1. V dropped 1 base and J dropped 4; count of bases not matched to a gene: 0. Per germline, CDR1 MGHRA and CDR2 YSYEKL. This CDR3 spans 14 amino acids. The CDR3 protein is CASSQGTGNQPQHF. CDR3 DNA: TGCGCCAGCAGCCAAGGGACAGGGAATCAGCCCCAGCATTTT.

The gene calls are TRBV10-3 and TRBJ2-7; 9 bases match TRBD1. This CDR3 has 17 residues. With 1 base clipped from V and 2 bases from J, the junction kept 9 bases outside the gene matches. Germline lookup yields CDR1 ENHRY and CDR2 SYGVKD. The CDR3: CAISELTPGQGPYEQYF. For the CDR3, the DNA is TGTGCCATCAGTGAGTTGACGCCGGGACAGGGACCCTACGAGCAGTACTTC.

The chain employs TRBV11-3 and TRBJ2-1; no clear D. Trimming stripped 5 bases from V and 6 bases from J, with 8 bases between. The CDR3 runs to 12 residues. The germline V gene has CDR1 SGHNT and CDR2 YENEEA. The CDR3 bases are TGTGCCAGCAGCGATTCCAGCAATGAGCAGTTCTTC. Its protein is CASSDSSNEQFF.

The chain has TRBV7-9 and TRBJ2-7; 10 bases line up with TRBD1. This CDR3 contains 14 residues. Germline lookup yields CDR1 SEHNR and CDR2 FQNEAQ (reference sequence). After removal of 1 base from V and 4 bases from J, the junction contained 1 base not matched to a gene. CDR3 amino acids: CASSLGDRGYEQYF. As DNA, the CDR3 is TGTGCCAGCAGCTTAGGGGACAGGGGTTACGAGCAGTACTTC.